This TCR beta chain originates from a study of early T cells in non-severe SARS-CoV-2 infection. TCRdb independently ran MiXCR on the 5' RACE reads; one entry per CDR3 protein. This sample yields 50,000 to 65,000 distinct CDR3 sequences, of which just under 9% are seen a single time; approximately 15% belongs to the top ten. In germline, CDR1 is SGHRS, CDR2 YFSETQ. V gave up 4 bases and J gave up 7 bases; unmatched junction bases: 6. There are 14 residues in the CDR3. The sequenced sample consisted of whole blood. The sequence was obtained from an adult who was a healthcare worker with PCR-confirmed SARS-CoV-2 infection or an uninfected control (not recorded which). The chain couples TRBV5-1 to TRBJ2-7; 12 bases are a match to TRBD1. CDR3 residues: CASSMGQGAGEQYF. In DNA, the CDR3 is TGCGCCAGCAGCATGGGACAGGGGGCTGGGGAGCAGTACTTC.